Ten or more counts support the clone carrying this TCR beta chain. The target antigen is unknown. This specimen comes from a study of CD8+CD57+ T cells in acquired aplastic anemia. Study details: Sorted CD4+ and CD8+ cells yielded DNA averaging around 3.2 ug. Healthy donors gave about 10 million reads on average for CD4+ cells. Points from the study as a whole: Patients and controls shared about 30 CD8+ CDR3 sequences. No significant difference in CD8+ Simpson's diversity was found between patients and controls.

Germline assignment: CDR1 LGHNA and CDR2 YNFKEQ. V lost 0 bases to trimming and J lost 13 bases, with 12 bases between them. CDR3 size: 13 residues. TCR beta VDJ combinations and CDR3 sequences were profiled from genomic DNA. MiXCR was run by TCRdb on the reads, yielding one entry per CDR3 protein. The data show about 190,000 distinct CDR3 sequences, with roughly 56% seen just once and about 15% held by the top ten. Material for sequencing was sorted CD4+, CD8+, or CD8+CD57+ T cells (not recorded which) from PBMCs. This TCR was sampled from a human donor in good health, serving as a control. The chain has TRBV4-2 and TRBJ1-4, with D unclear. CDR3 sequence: CASSQERSGRLFF. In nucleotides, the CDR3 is TGTGCCAGCAGCCAAGAGAGGAGCGGGAGACTGTTTTTT.